This T cell receptor (beta chain) was sequenced during a study of blood T cell repertoires in COVID-19. Study summary: The samples span acute and convalescent COVID-19 from the United States, Italy and Spain. PBMCs, B-cell-depleted T cells, or T cells were the source of the cDNA or gDNA that made up the material.

In germline, CDR1 is SGHTA, CDR2 FQGTGA. Germline trimming cut 3 bases from V and 2 bases from J; bases unmatched to any gene: 3. This CDR3 is 15 amino acids long. As originally analysed: Amplification of reference gene primers provided the estimated nucleated cell counts. The assay was immunoSEQ multiplex PCR, and TCRdb's table has in-frame clones only and misses some. The V and J calls and the clone size are those of that table, but D and trimming were determined from the DNA. In the table there are around 160,000 clones, approximately 80% of which are singletons. The TCR was taken from a human donor with acute or convalescent COVID-19. The donor label of this sample is uncertain. The chain joins TRBV7-3 to TRBJ2-3, with 9 bases aligning to TRBD2. Sequencing was carried out using peripheral blood. This chain's CDR3 is CASSLGLAFTDTQYF. The CDR3 region has the DNA TGTGCCAGCAGCTTGGGACTAGCCTTCACAGATACGCAGTATTTT.